The 3 T cell receptor beta chains presented below share a single source sample, sequenced in a study of T cell repertoires in aging, cancer and after chemotherapy. TCR beta rearrangements were amplified from peripheral blood genomic DNA. Rearranged V-D-J TRB sequences were amplified with a mixed TRB-A/B primer pool. TCRdb re-called the multiplex PCR reads with MiXCR, one entry per CDR3 protein. The repertoire holds 10,000 to 15,000 distinct CDR3 sequences, with roughly a third as singletons. Sequences were obtained from blood. The receptors here all came from a human donor in good health. The donor label of this sample is uncertain.

The chain combines TRBV5-4 with TRBJ2-3, with 12 bases that match TRBD2. The CDR3 is 17 amino acids. CDR1 is SGHNT, CDR2 YYREEE, per germline (reference sequence). Trimming took 8 bases from V and 0 from J; bases not matched to a gene: 10. The CDR3 DNA reads as TGTGCCAGTTCAGGACTAGCGGGGCCATCTAGCACAGATACGCAGTATTTT. It translates to CASSGLAGPSSTDTQYF.

V usage is TRBV27 and J usage is TRBJ1-5; no clear D. The CDR3 extends over 15 amino acids. CDR1 and CDR2 (germline): MNHEY, SMNVEV (reference sequence). Deletions cut 7 bases from V and 0 bases from J, with 13 bases between. CDR3: CASIPTVYSNQPQHF. The DNA of the CDR3 is TGTGCCAGCATACCGACGGTATATAGCAATCAGCCCCAGCATTTT.

The J gene is TRBJ1-1, the V gene TRBV27; D is undetermined. The CDR3 is 13 amino acids. V lost 3 bases, J lost 6 bases, and 11 bases lay in between. Germline CDR1 MNHEY, CDR2 SMNVEV (reference sequence). CDR3 DNA: TGTGCCAGCAGTTTCTCGTATAGGGCTGAAGCTTTCTTT. Its translation: CASSFSYRAEAFF.